A single sample is the source of the 31 T cell receptor beta chains below, sequenced in a study of blood T cell repertoires in COVID-19. TCRdb's table, derived via immunoSEQ multiplex PCR, lists solely in-frame clones and lacks some. The sample carries about 250,000 clones, approximately 85% recorded once. Sequencing was done on a sample of peripheral blood. The receptors originated from a man aged 45 to 65 with active or convalescent COVID-19.

The chain employs TRBV18 and TRBJ2-2, with D tentatively TRBD1 (5 bases). CDR1 is KGHSH and CDR2 is LQKENI in the germline V gene. Trimming took 1 base from V and 2 from J, leaving 11 bases between them. There are 16 residues in the CDR3. CDR3 amino acids: CASSPRVRANTGELFF. The CDR3, as DNA: TGTGCCAGCTCACCACGAGTCAGGGCTAACACCGGGGAGCTGTTTTTT.

The chain recombines TRBV30 with TRBJ1-3; D not certain. CDR3 length: 13 amino acids. V lost 4 bases to trimming and J lost 2 bases, with 9 bases between them. Per the germline V gene, CDR1 is GTSNPN and CDR2 is SVGIG (reference sequence). CDR3 amino acids: CAWKMAAGNTIYF. The CDR3 DNA reads as TGTGCCTGGAAAATGGCGGCTGGAAACACCATATATTTT.

J is TRBJ2-3 and V is TRBV25-1, with D perhaps TRBD1 (6 bases). This CDR3 has 16 amino acids. V lost 5 bases and J lost 2, with 17 bases in between. Germline CDR1 is MGHDK and CDR2 is SYGVNS. The DNA for the CDR3 is TGTGCCAGCAGTAACAGGGTTTGGGGCACCACAGATACGCAGTATTTT. It yields the protein CASSNRVWGTTDTQYF.

J is TRBJ2-7 and V is TRBV19, with a tentative D call TRBD2 (6 bases). The length of the CDR3 is 13 residues. V lost 10 bases, J lost 0 bases, and 13 bases lay in between. The germline CDR1 and CDR2 sequences are LNHDA and SQIVND (reference sequence). The CDR3 here is CATRDSGSYEQYF. The CDR3 coding sequence is TGTGCCACCAGGGACTCAGGCTCCTACGAGCAGTACTTC.

The rearrangement links TRBV9 to TRBJ2-1, with D perhaps matching TRBD2 (6 bases). V lost 7 bases and J 5 bases, leaving 19 bases between the germline ends. This CDR3 contains 15 residues. Looked up from germline, CDR1 is SGDLS and CDR2 is YYNGEE. CDR3 DNA: TGTGCCAGCGCTCGTAGAGCCGGGAGCAACAATGAGCAGTTCTTC. This translates into CASARRAGSNNEQFF.

This chain connects TRBV5-1 to TRBJ1-2; TRBD1 agrees at 7 bases. The CDR3 is made up of 15 amino acids. Germline-derived CDR1 and CDR2 are SGHRS and YFSETQ. V dropped 3 bases and J dropped 2; count of bases not matched to a gene: 7. In DNA form, the CDR3 reads TGCGCCAGCAGCTGGACTGGACAGGCAAACTATGGCTACACCTTC. It translates to CASSWTGQANYGYTF.

The CDR3 DNA reads TGTGCCAGTAGAAATAGCGCGTACCAAGAGACCCAGTACTTC. It specifies CASRNSAYQETQYF. The V and J genes are TRBV19 and TRBJ2-5; possible D gene TRBD2, 5 bases. The V and J ends lost 6 bases and 0 bases respectively, with 11 bases between them. Germline V gives CDR1 LNHDA, CDR2 SQIVND (reference sequence). CDR3 length: 14 residues. Filled out from reference TRBV19 and TRBJ2-5, the complete variable domain reads DGGITQSPKYLFRKEGQNVTLSCEQNLNHDAMYWYRQDPGQGLRLIYYSQIVNDFQKGDIAEGYSVSREKKESFPLTVTSAQKNPTAFYLCASRNSAYQETQYFGPGTRLLVL.

Here the CDR3 reads CASSAGLGTDTQYF. Written as DNA, the CDR3 is TGTGCCAGCAGCGCCGGACTAGGCACAGATACGCAGTATTTT. This chain joins TRBV9 and TRBJ2-3; TRBD2 matches at 7 bases. The V gene's germline CDR1 is SGDLS and CDR2 YYNGEE. CDR3 length equals 14 residues. V trimming: 3 bases; J trimming: 1 base; junction bases outside the gene matches: 2.

The chain couples TRBV6-2 or TRBV6-3 to TRBJ1-6, with D perhaps TRBD1 (5 bases). The germline gives CDR1 MNHEY, CDR2 SVGEGT. The CDR3 runs to 13 residues. V was clipped by 2 bases and J by 7 bases, with 6 bases between them. The CDR3 DNA is TGTGCCAGCAGTTACCGGGGGAATTCACCCCTCCACTTT. Translation: CASSYRGNSPLHF.

This chain uses TRBV6-2 or TRBV6-3 with TRBJ1-5; the match to TRBD1 covers 9 bases. The germline V gene encodes CDR1 MNHEY and CDR2 SVGEGT. V lost 4 bases to trimming and J lost 2 bases; unmatched junction nucleotides: 0. The CDR3 runs 14 residues. This CDR3 reads CASSWTGGNQPQHF. In DNA, the CDR3 is TGTGCCAGCAGTTGGACAGGGGGCAATCAGCCCCAGCATTTT.

The genes are TRBV6-2 or TRBV6-3 and TRBJ2-6; the match to TRBD2 covers 7 bases. The V gene end was trimmed by 6 bases and the J gene end by 2 bases; junction bases not matched to a gene: 4. Germline lookup yields CDR1 MNHEY and CDR2 SVGEGT. This CDR3 spans 15 amino acids. The CDR3 DNA follows: TGTGCCAGCAGCCCCACTAGCGCTGGGGCCAACGTCCTGACTTTC. Its translation: CASSPTSAGANVLTF.

The rearrangement joins TRBV28 to TRBJ1-2; D gene uncertain. Germline V CDR1 and CDR2: MDHEN, SYDVKM. Trimming removed 7 bases from V and 5 bases from J, with 17 bases in between. The CDR3 totals 14 residues. CDR3 in amino acids: CASILSRPPYGYTF. The CDR3 region has the DNA TGTGCCAGCATTCTTTCCAGGCCCCCATATGGCTACACCTTC.

The V gene is TRBV19, the J gene TRBJ1-1; D might be TRBD1 (5 bases). CDR1 is LNHDA and CDR2 is SQIVND in the germline V gene (reference sequence). The CDR3 loop spans 14 amino acids. Trimming took 6 bases from V and 4 from J, leaving 15 bases between them. The CDR3: CASSSPGRGTEAFF. In DNA form, the CDR3 reads TGTGCCAGTAGCTCCCCCGGAAGGGGCACTGAAGCTTTCTTT.

The gene calls are TRBV28 and TRBJ2-7, with 10 positions matching TRBD1. Germline assignment: CDR1 MDHEN and CDR2 SYDVKM. J lost 5 bases, V lost 2 bases, and 6 bases had no gene match. The CDR3 loop spans 15 amino acids. CDR3 DNA sequence: TGTGCCAGCAGTTTAGTCCGACAGGGGGCCCACGAGCAGTACTTC. This encodes CASSLVRQGAHEQYF.

This chain uses TRBV9 with TRBJ2-2, with 10 bases fitting TRBD1. Germline CDR1 is SGDLS and CDR2 is YYNGEE. V shed 3 bases and J 2 bases; nucleotides not matched to a gene: 4. The CDR3 length is 16 residues. The CDR3: CASSARQGANTGELFF. CDR3 in DNA: TGTGCCAGCAGCGCGAGACAGGGGGCTAACACCGGGGAGCTGTTTTTT.

J is TRBJ1-2 and V is TRBV3-1 (or the pseudogene TRBV3-2), with TRBD1 matching over 7 bases. J was trimmed by 1 base and V by 4 bases; bases with no gene match: 6. CDR1 is LGHDT, CDR2 YNNKEL, per germline (reference sequence). CDR3 length: 15 residues. CDR3 sequence reads: CASSLKGASNYGYTF. The DNA for the CDR3 is TGTGCCAGCAGCCTTAAGGGGGCAAGTAACTATGGCTACACCTTC.

CDR3 sequence (DNA): TGTGCCAGCCTTTCCGGGACAGCAACCTACGAGCAGTACTTC. Amino acid sequence: CASLSGTATYEQYF. The rearrangement joins TRBV6-5 to TRBJ2-7; 7 bases agree with TRBD1. This CDR3 has 14 residues. Per germline, CDR1 MNHEY and CDR2 SVGAGI. J was trimmed by 2 bases and V by 8 bases; bases with no gene match: 9.

The chain has TRBV5-8 and TRBJ2-2; tentative D call: TRBD1 (6 bases). The V end lost 4 bases, the J end lost 1 base, and 11 bases lay between the germline ends. This CDR3 is built from 15 residues. Germline CDR1 SGHTS, CDR2 YDEGEE. The CDR3 is CASSPRGQNTGELFF. The DNA for the CDR3 is TGTGCCAGCAGCCCCAGGGGTCAGAACACCGGGGAGCTGTTTTTT.

The CDR3 sequence is CASRTGWSPLHF. The CDR3 coding sequence is TGTGCCAGCAGGACAGGGTGGTCACCCCTCCACTTT. The V call is TRBV12-3 or TRBV12-4, the J call TRBJ1-6; 7 nucleotides align to TRBD1. V was pared by 6 bases and J by 10 bases, with 3 bases of the junction left unmatched. There are 12 residues in the CDR3.

CDR3 sequence reads: CASTPVTAGPGTGELFF. The CDR3 coding sequence is TGTGCCAGCACCCCCGTCACAGCGGGGCCTGGGACCGGGGAGCTGTTTTTT. The chain couples TRBV3-1 (or the pseudogene TRBV3-2) to TRBJ2-2; 7 bases align to TRBD2. With V trimmed by 7 bases and J by 5 bases, 16 bases remained unmatched. CDR3 length: 17 residues. Germline V gives CDR1 LGHDT, CDR2 YNNKEL (reference sequence).

The DNA of the CDR3 is TGTGCCAGCAGTTACGGGCGGGGGGGCGCGTACGAGCAGTACTTC. It codes for CASSYGRGGAYEQYF. The V gene is TRBV6-5, the J gene TRBJ2-7; 9 bases fit TRBD2. CDR1 MNHEY and CDR2 SVGAGI come from the germline V gene. This CDR3 contains 15 residues. Trimming removed 2 bases from V and 4 bases from J; junction bases left unmatched: 6.

This clone came up a few times. The chain combines TRBV12-5 with TRBJ2-7; weak D call: TRBD1 (7 bases). V gave up 3 bases and J gave up 6 bases, with 18 bases separating them. Germline lookup yields CDR1 LGHNT and CDR2 FRNRAP. The CDR3 has 15 amino acids. DNA of the CDR3: TGTGCTAGTGGTTTAGACATGACAGGGAGGTCCGAGCAGTACTTC. Translated: CASGLDMTGRSEQYF.

The rearrangement joins TRBV6-5 to TRBJ1-2; TRBD1 is a possible D gene (6 bases). The V end lost 10 bases, the J end lost 1 base, and 16 bases lay between the germline ends. Per the germline V gene, CDR1 is MNHEY and CDR2 is SVGAGI. There are 14 residues in the CDR3. The CDR3 sequence is CANNREGHNYGYTF. CDR3 nucleotides: TGTGCCAACAACAGGGAGGGACATAACTATGGCTACACCTTC.

This clone came up a few times. The chain employs TRBV9 and TRBJ2-1, with 11 nucleotides matching TRBD2. After removal of 3 bases from V and 7 bases from J, the junction contained 3 bases not matched to a gene. Per germline, CDR1 SGDLS and CDR2 YYNGEE. CDR3 length equals 14 residues. The DNA for the CDR3 is TGTGCCAGCAGCGAGGGACTAGCGGTAAATGAGCAGTTCTTC. Translation: CASSEGLAVNEQFF.

V gene TRBV5-1 combines with J gene TRBJ2-5; 8 bases fit TRBD1. The CDR3 has 15 amino acids. Per the germline V gene, CDR1 is SGHRS and CDR2 is YFSETQ. J gave up 5 bases and V 0 bases, and 6 bases lay outside the gene matches. The DNA for the CDR3 is TGCGCCAGCAGCTTGGAGGCAGGGGGCTGGGAGACCCAGTACTTC. This translates into CASSLEAGGWETQYF.

CDR3 nucleotides: TGCGCCAGCAGCCTGAGGCGCGGAAACTACGAGCAGTACTTC. As protein: CASSLRRGNYEQYF. V is TRBV5-1 and J is TRBJ2-7; no clear D. Trimming left V 4 bases short and J 3 bases short, with 14 bases between. Looked up from germline, CDR1 is SGHRS and CDR2 is YFSETQ. The CDR3 length is 14 residues.

This chain connects TRBV4-3 to TRBJ1-4, with TRBD1 identical over 9 bases. The V segment lost 4 bases and the J segment 7 bases; nucleotides outside the gene matches: 7. The CDR3 covers 15 residues. The germline CDR1 and CDR2 sequences are LGHNA and YSLEER. CDR3 coding DNA: TGCGCCAGCAGCCCTTGGGGACAGGGTACTGAAAAACTGTTTTTT. As protein: CASSPWGQGTEKLFF.

This chain joins TRBV10-3 and TRBJ2-3; D is perhaps TRBD1 (5 bases). Germline CDR1 reads ENHRY; CDR2 reads SYGVKD. V was cut by 8 bases and J by 5 bases, with 20 bases left in between. This CDR3 comprises 15 residues. This CDR3 reads CAIQARLAQGDTQYF. CDR3 sequence (DNA): TGTGCCATCCAAGCCCGGTTGGCCCAGGGAGATACGCAGTATTTT.

The chain joins TRBV28 to TRBJ2-7; 10 bases are a match to TRBD1. The ends lost 5 bases at V and 2 bases at J; junction bases unmatched: 0. Germline V gene sequence: CDR1 MDHEN, CDR2 SYDVKM. This CDR3 has 13 amino acids. CDR3 loop: CASSGQGAYEQYF. The CDR3 DNA reads as TGTGCCAGCAGTGGACAGGGGGCCTACGAGCAGTACTTC.

V is TRBV30 and J is TRBJ2-3; D is unresolved. Germline CDR1 is GTSNPN and CDR2 is SVGIG (reference sequence). The CDR3 is 12 residues long. V shed 1 base and J shed 4 bases, with 6 bases lying between them. The chain's CDR3 is CAWSATSDTQYF. The CDR3 DNA sequence: TGTGCCTGGAGTGCGACTTCAGATACGCAGTATTTT.

CDR3 bases: TGCGCCAGCAGCTTGGCGACTAGCGGGCGCACAGATACGCAGTATTTT. Residues: CASSLATSGRTDTQYF. The chain is built from TRBV5-1 and TRBJ2-3; 10 bases map to TRBD2. Germline CDR1 reads SGHRS; CDR2 reads YFSETQ. V lost 0 bases and J lost 1; bases outside the gene matches: 2. The CDR3 totals 16 residues. The variable domain in full, with the rest retrieved from reference TRBV5-1 and TRBJ2-3, is KAGVTQTPRYLIKTRGQQVTLSCSPISGHRSVSWYQQTPGQGLQFLFEYFSETQRNKGNFPGRFSGRQFSNSRSEMNVSTLELGDSALYLCASSLATSGRTDTQYFGPGTRLTVL.